The 29 T cell receptor beta chains below all came from one sample that was sequenced in a study of Ad26.COV2.S vaccination and SARS-CoV-2 variants. Clones were read by immunoSEQ multiplex PCR, and TCRdb kept only the in-frame ones, dropping some. The repertoire holds hundreds of thousands of clones, with around nine tenths as singletons. Treatment described: roughly 18 received Ad26.COV2.S at low or high dose, single or two shots; several received placebo; per-sample allocation not given. Samples came from day 63 after the first vaccine or placebo injection. The source material was peripheral blood, sampled in a trial of Ad26.COV2.S vaccine versus placebo. The receptors come from a person aged 18 to 59 who received the Ad26.COV2.S COVID-19 vaccine or a placebo.

V usage is TRBV6-2 or TRBV6-3 and J usage is TRBJ2-7; a weak D match, TRBD1 (5 bases). V shed 6 bases and J shed 3 bases, with 9 bases lying between them. CDR1 is MNHEY, CDR2 SVGEGT, per germline. The CDR3 is 12 residues long. This CDR3 reads CASSMDNYEQYF. In DNA, the CDR3 is TGTGCCAGCAGCATGGACAACTACGAGCAGTACTTC.

The V gene is TRBV29-1, the J gene TRBJ2-7; D unclear. V was cut by 4 bases and J by 1 base, with 5 bases left in between. Germline V gene data show CDR1 as SQVTM and CDR2 as ANQGSEA. The CDR3 is 11 amino acids. Here the CDR3 reads CSVAESYEQYF. The CDR3 bases are TGCAGCGTTGCCGAGTCCTACGAGCAGTACTTC.

The table lists this clone with a count of one. The chain has TRBV15 and TRBJ2-5; D is possibly TRBD2 (5 bases). CDR1 is LNHNV and CDR2 is YYDKDF in the germline V gene (reference sequence). The CDR3 contains 13 residues. V lost 8 bases and J lost 3, with 13 bases in between. The CDR3 DNA follows: TGTGCCACCTCCTGGGGAGCTGAAGAGACCCAGTACTTC. This codes for CATSWGAEETQYF.

The V gene is TRBV18, the J gene TRBJ2-2, with 7 positions matching TRBD1. Trimming removed 6 bases from V and 3 bases from J; junction bases left unmatched: 7. The germline gives CDR1 KGHSH, CDR2 LQKENI. The CDR3 sequence is 15 residues long. The CDR3 here is CASSPRDRDTGELFF. The CDR3 bases are TGTGCCAGCTCCCCTAGGGACAGAGACACCGGGGAGCTGTTTTTT.

The chain recombines TRBV14 with TRBJ2-7; 10 bases match TRBD1. The junction had 6 bases not matched to a gene; V was cut back by 4 bases and J by 6 bases. The V gene's germline CDR1 is SGHDN and CDR2 FVKESK. The length of the CDR3 is 14 residues. Written as DNA, the CDR3 is TGTGCCAGCAGCCTTTGGACAGGGGGAGGCGAGCAGTACTTC. Amino acid sequence: CASSLWTGGGEQYF.

CDR3: CASSEAERPGGEQFF. CDR3 nucleotide sequence: TGTGCCAGCAGTGAAGCTGAGCGGCCGGGCGGTGAGCAGTTCTTC. This chain uses TRBV2 with TRBJ2-1; TRBD2 might be the D (5 bases). Trimming took 0 bases from V and 9 from J, leaving 15 bases between them. Germline V gene sequence: CDR1 SNHLY, CDR2 FYNNEI. This CDR3 contains 15 residues.

This clone occurred a few times. The chain combines TRBV2 with TRBJ1-1; D might be TRBD1 (5 bases). The V end was cut by 6 bases, the J end by 0 bases, with 14 bases between. The CDR3 consists of 15 residues. The germline gives CDR1 SNHLY, CDR2 FYNNEI. The DNA of the CDR3 is TGTGCCAGCAGAGAGAAGGGACGGATGAACACTGAAGCTTTCTTT. This translates into CASREKGRMNTEAFF.

The CDR3 loop is CASSLQGGNNSPLHF. In DNA, the CDR3 is TGTGCCAGCAGCTTACAGGGGGGTAATAATTCACCCCTCCACTTT. The chain is built from TRBV7-2 and TRBJ1-6, with 7 nucleotides matching TRBD1. Germline CDR1 SGHTA, CDR2 FQGNSA. Germline trimming cut 2 bases from V and 5 bases from J; bases unmatched to any gene: 3. The CDR3 has 15 residues.

V and J are TRBV28 and TRBJ2-7; D is uncertain. The CDR3 has 13 residues. Trimming pared 6 bases from V and 7 bases from J, leaving 16 bases between. From germline, CDR1 is MDHEN and CDR2 SYDVKM. The CDR3 spells CASSPPTRREQYF. The CDR3 nucleotides are TGTGCCAGCAGCCCCCCAACTCGACGGGAGCAGTACTTC.

This clone was observed a single time. V usage is TRBV7-8 and J usage is TRBJ2-1, with unresolved D. Germline CDR1 reads SGHVS; CDR2 reads FQNEAQ. The length of the CDR3 is 14 residues. Trimming stripped 1 base from V and 8 bases from J, with 12 bases between. CDR3 in DNA: TGTGCCAGCAGCTTAGTTATCAGTATCGATGAGCAGTTCTTC. Protein: CASSLVISIDEQFF.

The gene calls are TRBV28 and TRBJ2-4, with a possible D match to TRBD2 (6 bases). The CDR3 length is 13 residues. Germline CDR1 and CDR2: MDHEN and SYDVKM. The V end lost 7 bases, the J end lost 3 bases, and 10 bases lay between the germline ends. DNA of the CDR3: TGTGCCAGCAACAAGGGAGGCAAAAACATTCAGTACTTC. Amino acid sequence: CASNKGGKNIQYF. The variable domain in full, with the rest retrieved from reference TRBV28 and TRBJ2-4, is DVKVTQSSRYLVKRTGEKVFLECVQDMDHENMFWYRQDPGLGLRLIYFSYDVKMKEKGDIPEGYSVSREKKERFSLILESASTNQTSMYLCASNKGGKNIQYFGAGTRLSVL.

This clone was seen more than once but under ten times. V usage is TRBV5-1 and J usage is TRBJ2-1; 7 nucleotides align to TRBD1. This CDR3 comprises 15 residues. V was pared by 0 bases and J by 8 bases, with 8 bases of the junction left unmatched. Per germline, CDR1 SGHRS and CDR2 YFSETQ. CDR3 residues: CASSLVATGFDEQFF. The DNA for the CDR3 is TGCGCCAGCAGCTTGGTCGCGACAGGGTTCGATGAGCAGTTCTTC. Variable domain in full (rest from reference TRBV5-1 and TRBJ2-1): KAGVTQTPRYLIKTRGQQVTLSCSPISGHRSVSWYQQTPGQGLQFLFEYFSETQRNKGNFPGRFSGRQFSNSRSEMNVSTLELGDSALYLCASSLVATGFDEQFFGPGTRLTVL.

The V gene is TRBV2, the J gene TRBJ1-1; no definite D call. The CDR3 is 13 residues long. Trimming removed 8 bases from V and 1 base from J, with 11 bases in between. The germline CDR1 and CDR2 sequences are SNHLY and FYNNEI. Here the CDR3 DNA reads TGTGCCAGCCTCAGACTACCGAACACTGAAGCTTTCTTT. It encodes CASLRLPNTEAFF.

The chain employs TRBV19 and TRBJ2-6, with 7 bases lining up with TRBD1. V shed 7 bases, J shed 0 bases, and the junction held 9 bases outside the gene matches. The CDR3 totals 17 residues. CDR1 LNHDA and CDR2 SQIVND come from the germline V gene (reference sequence). The DNA of the CDR3 is TGTGCCAGTAACTTTGGGCCAGGGGGCTCTGGGGCCAACGTCCTGACTTTC. This encodes CASNFGPGGSGANVLTF.

This clone was observed once. The chain is built from TRBV6-2 or TRBV6-3 and TRBJ1-5; D possibly corresponds to TRBD1 (6 bases). V was pared by 2 bases and J by 3 bases, with 8 bases between. Germline V gives CDR1 MNHEY, CDR2 SVGEGT. The CDR3 has 14 amino acids. The DNA of the CDR3 is TGTGCCAGCAGTTACCGGGACACCAATCAGCCCCAGCATTTT. Encoded protein: CASSYRDTNQPQHF.

This chain uses TRBV4-1 with TRBJ1-5; possible D gene TRBD1, 6 bases. With 1 base removed from V and 7 bases from J, the gap between germline ends came to 26 bases. Per germline, CDR1 MGHRA and CDR2 YSYEKL. The CDR3 consists of 19 residues. The CDR3 DNA reads TGCGCCAGCAGCCAAGTTTGGGTTGTACAGGGTGAAGGTAACCAGCCCCAGCATTTT. Translating it yields CASSQVWVVQGEGNQPQHF.

This clone has more than one count but fewer than ten. This rearrangement joins TRBV19 to TRBJ1-4; 7 positions match TRBD1. Trimming took 4 bases from V and 8 from J; bases not matched to a gene: 7. This CDR3 is built from 14 residues. From germline, CDR1 is LNHDA and CDR2 SQIVND (reference sequence). DNA of the CDR3: TGTGCCAGTAGTACCGGACAGGCTTGGGAAAAACTGTTTTTT. This sequence encodes CASSTGQAWEKLFF.

This chain uses TRBV19 with TRBJ1-2; 9 nucleotides match TRBD1. The V segment lost 6 bases and the J segment 5 bases; nucleotides outside the gene matches: 10. This CDR3 comprises 15 residues. Germline V gene sequence: CDR1 LNHDA, CDR2 SQIVND (reference sequence). CDR3 loop: CASRESGTGQYGYTF. In nucleotides, the CDR3 is TGTGCCAGTAGGGAGTCCGGGACAGGGCAGTATGGCTACACCTTC.

V gene TRBV9 combines with J gene TRBJ1-3; 12 bases match TRBD1. Germline CDR1 reads SGDLS; CDR2 reads YYNGEE. This CDR3 is built from 18 residues. After removal of 2 bases from V and 3 bases from J, the junction contained 9 bases not matched to a gene. CDR3 bases: TGTGCCAGCAGCGTTGAACCGGGACAGGGGGCTGGTGGAAACACCATATATTTT. Its protein is CASSVEPGQGAGGNTIYF.

A remark on this clone: The sample contains more than one DNA sequence encoding this CDR3. The rearrangement uses TRBV12-3 or TRBV12-4 and TRBJ1-2; a weak D match, TRBD1 (6 bases). CDR3 length: 13 amino acids. Trimming took 5 bases from V and 7 from J, leaving 14 bases between them. The CDR3 region is CASSTDRGGGYTF. Here the CDR3 DNA reads TGTGCCAGCAGTACGGACAGAGGAGGTGGCTACACCTTC.

This clone appeared once. The V call is TRBV30, the J call TRBJ1-2; no firm D call. CDR1 and CDR2 from the germline V gene are GTSNPN and SVGIG (reference sequence). V lost 2 bases and J 8 bases, leaving 9 bases between the germline ends. This CDR3 is 11 amino acids long. CDR3: CAWSSTYGYTF. CDR3 nucleotides: TGTGCCTGGAGTTCGACATACGGCTACACCTTC.

The rearrangement joins TRBV19 to TRBJ2-7, with D perhaps TRBD1 or TRBD2 (5 bases each). This CDR3 is 15 amino acids long. Trimming pared 3 bases from V and 1 base from J, leaving 13 bases between. The germline gives CDR1 LNHDA, CDR2 SQIVND (reference sequence). The CDR3 sequence is CASSIFRDGSYEQYF. The CDR3 DNA follows: TGTGCCAGTAGTATTTTCCGGGACGGATCCTACGAGCAGTACTTC.

The chain carries TRBV5-4 and TRBJ2-1, with TRBD2 as a possible D gene (7 bases). Germline-derived CDR1 and CDR2 are SGHNT and YYREEE (reference sequence). This CDR3 has 16 residues. V shed 0 bases and J shed 1 base, with 11 bases lying between them. The CDR3 here is CASSLGGGASYNEQFF. The CDR3 region has the DNA TGTGCCAGCAGCTTGGGTGGGGGGGCGTCCTACAATGAGCAGTTCTTC.

The genes are TRBV6-5 and TRBJ2-3, with D tentatively TRBD1 or TRBD2 (5 bases each). This CDR3 contains 14 residues. Trimming left V 7 bases short and J 2 bases short, with 13 bases between. Germline CDR1 is MNHEY and CDR2 is SVGAGI. The CDR3 is CASTDSGFTDTQYF. CDR3 DNA sequence: TGTGCCAGCACGGACTCAGGGTTCACAGATACGCAGTATTTT.

The V call is TRBV6-2 or TRBV6-3, the J call TRBJ1-2, with TRBD1 matching 9 bases. The CDR3 contains 15 residues. Germline-derived CDR1 and CDR2 are MNHEY and SVGEGT. V shed 8 bases and J 6 bases; nucleotides not matched to a gene: 13. DNA of the CDR3: TGTGCCAGCTGTAACTGTCGAACAGGGGGCGATGGCTACACCTTC. Amino acid sequence: CASCNCRTGGDGYTF.

This chain uses TRBV18 with TRBJ1-2; 9 nucleotides line up with TRBD1. The CDR3 is 16 residues long. CDR1 and CDR2 (germline): KGHSH, LQKENI. CDR3 sequence (DNA): TGTGCTGCTTCCGGGACAGGGTCGGACCTTGGCATTGGCTACACCTTC. Residues: CAASGTGSDLGIGYTF.

This chain uses TRBV28 with TRBJ1-5; D might be TRBD1 (6 bases). Trimming took off 0 bases at V and 4 bases at J, with 7 bases between the two ends. The CDR3 sequence is 14 residues long. Germline CDR1 is MDHEN and CDR2 is SYDVKM. The CDR3 sequence: CASSLWGANQPQHF. As DNA, the CDR3 is TGTGCCAGCAGTTTATGGGGGGCGAATCAGCCCCAGCATTTT. Drawing the rest from reference TRBV28 and TRBJ1-5, the complete variable domain is DVKVTQSSRYLVKRTGEKVFLECVQDMDHENMFWYRQDPGLGLRLIYFSYDVKMKEKGDIPEGYSVSREKKERFSLILESASTNQTSMYLCASSLWGANQPQHFGDGTRLSIL.

The count of this clone is one. This chain uses TRBV6-1 with TRBJ1-5, with D tentatively TRBD1 (6 bases). This CDR3 is 14 amino acids long. V was trimmed by 3 bases and J by 7 bases, leaving 13 bases between them. Germline V gene sequence: CDR1 MNHNS, CDR2 SASEGT. CDR3 loop: CASSDQGYGQPQHF. DNA for the CDR3: TGTGCCAGCAGTGATCAGGGGTATGGACAGCCCCAGCATTTT.

The V and J genes are TRBV5-6 and TRBJ1-1, with D hard to call. V shed 5 bases and J shed 1 base, with 9 bases lying between them. The CDR3 consists of 13 residues. CDR1 is SGHDT, CDR2 YYEEEE, per germline. The CDR3 DNA follows: TGTGCCAGCAGTTTCCGAAGGAACACTGAAGCTTTCTTT. This sequence encodes CASSFRRNTEAFF.